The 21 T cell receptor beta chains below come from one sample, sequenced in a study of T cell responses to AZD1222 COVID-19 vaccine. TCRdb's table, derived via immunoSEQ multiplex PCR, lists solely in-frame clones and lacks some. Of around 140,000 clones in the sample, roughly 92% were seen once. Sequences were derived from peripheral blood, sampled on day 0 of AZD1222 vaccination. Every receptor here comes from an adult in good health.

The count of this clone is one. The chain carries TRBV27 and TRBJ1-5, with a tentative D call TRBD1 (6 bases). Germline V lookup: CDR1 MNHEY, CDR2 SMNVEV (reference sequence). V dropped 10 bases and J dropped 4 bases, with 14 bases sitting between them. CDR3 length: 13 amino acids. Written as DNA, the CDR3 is TGTGCCACCCGTGGACAGTTTAATCAGCCCCAGCATTTT. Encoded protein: CATRGQFNQPQHF.

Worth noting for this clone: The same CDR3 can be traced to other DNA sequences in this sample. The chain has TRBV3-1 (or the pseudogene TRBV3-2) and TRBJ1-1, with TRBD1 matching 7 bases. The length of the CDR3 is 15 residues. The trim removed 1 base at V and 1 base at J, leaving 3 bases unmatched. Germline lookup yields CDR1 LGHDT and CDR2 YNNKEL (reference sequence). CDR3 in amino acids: CASSQAGTENTEAFF. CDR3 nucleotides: TGTGCCAGCAGCCAAGCCGGGACAGAGAACACTGAAGCTTTCTTT.

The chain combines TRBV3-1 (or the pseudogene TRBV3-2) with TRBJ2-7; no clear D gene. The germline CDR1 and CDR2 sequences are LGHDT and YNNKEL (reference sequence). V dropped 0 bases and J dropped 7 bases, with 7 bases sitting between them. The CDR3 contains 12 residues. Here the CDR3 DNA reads TGTGCCAGCAGCCAAGATGCAAGGGAGCAGTACTTC. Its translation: CASSQDAREQYF.

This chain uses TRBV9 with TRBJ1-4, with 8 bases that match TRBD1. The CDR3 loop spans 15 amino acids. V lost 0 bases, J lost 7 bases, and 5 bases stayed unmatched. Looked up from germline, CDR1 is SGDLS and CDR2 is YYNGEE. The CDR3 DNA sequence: TGTGCCAGCAGCGTAGGTACTACAGGGGGTGAAAAACTGTTTTTT. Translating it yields CASSVGTTGGEKLFF.

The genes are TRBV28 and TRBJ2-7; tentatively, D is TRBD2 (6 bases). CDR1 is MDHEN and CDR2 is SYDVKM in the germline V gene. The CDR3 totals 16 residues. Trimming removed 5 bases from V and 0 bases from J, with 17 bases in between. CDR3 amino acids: CASSSAGEVTSYEQYF. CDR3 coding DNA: TGTGCCAGCAGTAGCGCTGGGGAGGTTACCTCCTACGAGCAGTACTTC.

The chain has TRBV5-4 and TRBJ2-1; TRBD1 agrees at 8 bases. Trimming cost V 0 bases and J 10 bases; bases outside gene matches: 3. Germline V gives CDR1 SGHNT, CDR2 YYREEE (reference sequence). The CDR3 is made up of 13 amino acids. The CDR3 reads CASSLEQGGEQFF. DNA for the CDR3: TGTGCCAGCAGCTTGGAACAGGGGGGAGAGCAGTTCTTC.

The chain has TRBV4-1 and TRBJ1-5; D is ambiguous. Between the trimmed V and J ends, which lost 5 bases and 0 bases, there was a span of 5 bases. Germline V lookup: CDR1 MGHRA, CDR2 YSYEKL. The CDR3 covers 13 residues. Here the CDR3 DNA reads TGCGCCAGCAGCACCTATAGCAATCAGCCCCAGCATTTT. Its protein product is CASSTYSNQPQHF.

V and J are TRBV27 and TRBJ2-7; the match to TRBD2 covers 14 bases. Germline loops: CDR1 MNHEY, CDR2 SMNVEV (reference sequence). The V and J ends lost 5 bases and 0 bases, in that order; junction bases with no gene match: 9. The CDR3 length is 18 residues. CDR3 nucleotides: TGTGCCAGCAGTCTTAGGCGACTAGCGGGAGGGTCCTCCTACGAGCAGTACTTC. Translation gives CASSLRRLAGGSSYEQYF.

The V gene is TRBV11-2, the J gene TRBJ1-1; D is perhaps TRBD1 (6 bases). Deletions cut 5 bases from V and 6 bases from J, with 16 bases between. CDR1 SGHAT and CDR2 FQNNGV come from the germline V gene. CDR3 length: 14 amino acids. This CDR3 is CASSAYRVYSEAFF. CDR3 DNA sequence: TGTGCCAGCAGCGCATACAGGGTATACTCTGAAGCTTTCTTT.

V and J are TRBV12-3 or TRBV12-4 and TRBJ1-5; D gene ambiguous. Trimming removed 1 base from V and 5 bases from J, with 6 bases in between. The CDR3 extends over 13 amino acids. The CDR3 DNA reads TGTGCCAGCAGTTTAGTAGTGGATCAGCCCCAGCATTTT. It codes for CASSLVVDQPQHF.

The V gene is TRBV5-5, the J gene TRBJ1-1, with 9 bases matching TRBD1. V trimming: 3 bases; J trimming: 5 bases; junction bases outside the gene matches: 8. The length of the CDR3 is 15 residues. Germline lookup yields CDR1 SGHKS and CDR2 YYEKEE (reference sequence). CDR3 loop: CASSSPDRGETEAFF. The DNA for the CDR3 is TGTGCCAGCAGCTCCCCAGACAGGGGGGAGACTGAAGCTTTCTTT.

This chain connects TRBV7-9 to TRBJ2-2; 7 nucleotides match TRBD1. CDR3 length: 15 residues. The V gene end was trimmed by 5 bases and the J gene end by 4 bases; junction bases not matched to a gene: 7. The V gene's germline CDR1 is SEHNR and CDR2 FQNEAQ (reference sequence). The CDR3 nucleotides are TGTGCCAGCAGCCAGAACAGGGGATCCACCGGGGAGCTGTTTTTT. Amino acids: CASSQNRGSTGELFF.

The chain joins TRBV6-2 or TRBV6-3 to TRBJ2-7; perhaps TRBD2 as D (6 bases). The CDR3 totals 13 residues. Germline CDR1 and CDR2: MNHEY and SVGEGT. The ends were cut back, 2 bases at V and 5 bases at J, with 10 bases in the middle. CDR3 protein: CASSYRGAHEQYF. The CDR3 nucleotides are TGTGCCAGCAGTTACCGCGGGGCCCACGAGCAGTACTTC.

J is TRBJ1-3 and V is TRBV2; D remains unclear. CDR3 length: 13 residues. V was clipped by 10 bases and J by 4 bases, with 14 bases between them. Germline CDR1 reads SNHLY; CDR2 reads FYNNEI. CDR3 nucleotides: TGTGCCACCCAGAGCGCCGAGGGAAACACCATATATTTT. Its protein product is CATQSAEGNTIYF. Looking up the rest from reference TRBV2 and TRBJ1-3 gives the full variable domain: EPEVTQTPSHQVTQMGQEVILRCVPISNHLYFYWYRQILGQKVEFLVSFYNNEISEKSEIFDDQFSVERPDGSNFTLKIRSTKLEDSAMYFCATQSAEGNTIYFGEGSWLTVV.

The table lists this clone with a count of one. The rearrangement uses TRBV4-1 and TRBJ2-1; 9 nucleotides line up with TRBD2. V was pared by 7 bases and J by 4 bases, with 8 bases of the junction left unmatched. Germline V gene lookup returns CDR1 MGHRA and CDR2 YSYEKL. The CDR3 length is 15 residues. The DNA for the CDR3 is TGCGCCAGCACCCCGACTAGCGGATTATACAATGAGCAGTTCTTC. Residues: CASTPTSGLYNEQFF.

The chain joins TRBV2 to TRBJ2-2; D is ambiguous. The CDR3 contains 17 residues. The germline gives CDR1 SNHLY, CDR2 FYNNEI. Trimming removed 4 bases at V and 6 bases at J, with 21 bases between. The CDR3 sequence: CASSGERLFRRSGELFF. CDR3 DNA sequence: TGTGCCAGCAGTGGCGAACGACTGTTCCGCAGGTCCGGGGAGCTGTTTTTT.

The CDR3 reads CASSGSHIGRPTDTQYF. In DNA, the CDR3 is TGTGCCAGCAGCGGAAGTCATATCGGGAGGCCCACAGATACGCAGTATTTT. The chain links TRBV3-1 (or the pseudogene TRBV3-2) to TRBJ2-3, with 7 bases matching TRBD2. V lost 5 bases, J lost 2 bases, and 13 bases stayed unmatched. The CDR3 is 17 residues long. CDR1 LGHDT and CDR2 YNNKEL come from the germline V gene (reference sequence).

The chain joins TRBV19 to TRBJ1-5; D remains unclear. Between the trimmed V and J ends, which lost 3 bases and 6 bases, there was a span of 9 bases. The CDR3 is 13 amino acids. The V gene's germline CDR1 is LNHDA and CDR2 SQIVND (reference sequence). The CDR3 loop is CASSIRTVQPQHF. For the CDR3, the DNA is TGTGCCAGTAGTATCCGGACCGTTCAGCCCCAGCATTTT.

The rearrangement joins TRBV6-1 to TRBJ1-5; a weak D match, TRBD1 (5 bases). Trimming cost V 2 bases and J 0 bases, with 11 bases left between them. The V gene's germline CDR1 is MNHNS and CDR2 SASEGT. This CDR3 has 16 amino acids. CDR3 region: CASSESGTVSNQPQHF. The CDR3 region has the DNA TGTGCCAGCAGTGAATCAGGGACTGTTAGCAATCAGCCCCAGCATTTT.

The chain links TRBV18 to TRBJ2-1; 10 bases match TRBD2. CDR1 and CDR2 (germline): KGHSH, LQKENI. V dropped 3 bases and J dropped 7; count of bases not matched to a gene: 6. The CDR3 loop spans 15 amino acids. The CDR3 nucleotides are TGTGCCAGCTCACCTACGGGACTAGCGACAAATGAGCAGTTCTTC. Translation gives CASSPTGLATNEQFF.

The chain's CDR3 is CAWSGGTPNQPQHF. The CDR3, as DNA: TGTGCCTGGAGTGGCGGGACACCGAATCAGCCCCAGCATTTT. The V gene is TRBV30, the J gene TRBJ1-5; TRBD1 is a possible D gene (6 bases). V was shortened by 1 base and J by 4 bases, with 11 bases between the two germline ends. Germline CDR1 is GTSNPN and CDR2 is SVGIG (reference sequence). This CDR3 comprises 14 residues.